This is a list of T cell receptor beta chains from one sample in a study of beta chain features in type 1 diabetes. Profiling relied on immunoSEQ multiplex PCR, and the TCRdb table lists in-frame clones only, not all of them. Here the sample spans about 320,000 clones, approximately 15% being singletons. Sequencing input: central memory CD4+ T cells from blood. These TCRs come from a man younger than 40 in good health. Both conserved end residues are part of each CDR3. Fields, in order: clone size, D gene, V gene, J gene, CDR3 length, CDR3 DNA, CDR3 protein. D genes are given only for firm matches. Size is omitted from some rows. Given values are once, few, many or a class for expanded clones.

size: many
D: TRBD1
V: TRBV5-4
J: TRBJ2-5
length: 13
DNA: TGTGCCAGCAGCTCCGACAGGGGTGAGACCCAGTACTTC
CDR3: CASSSDRGETQYF

size: .
D: .
V: TRBV19
J: TRBJ1-5
length: 13
DNA: TGTGCCAGAAACCAGGGTGACAATCAGCCCCAGCATTTT
CDR3: CARNQGDNQPQHF

size: few
D: .
V: TRBV6-1
J: TRBJ1-6
length: 13
DNA: TGTGCCAGCAGGGGTCTCTATAATTCACCCCTCCACTTT
CDR3: CASRGLYNSPLHF

size: .
D: .
V: TRBV4-3
J: TRBJ2-3
length: 15
DNA: TGCGCCAGCAGCCAAGTTTTGCAGGGTCCAGATACGCAGTATTTT
CDR3: CASSQVLQGPDTQYF

size: .
D: .
V: TRBV11-2
J: TRBJ2-7
length: 14
DNA: TGTGCCAGCAGCTTAGTGGCTGGGTCCTACGAGCAGTACTTC
CDR3: CASSLVAGSYEQYF

size: many
D: .
V: TRBV10-3
J: TRBJ2-7
length: 13
DNA: TGTGCCATCAGTGAACGACAAACCTACGAGCAGTACTTC
CDR3: CAISERQTYEQYF

size: many
D: .
V: TRBV18
J: TRBJ1-1
length: 14
DNA: TGTGCCAGCTCATCCGGGACATTGAACACTGAAGCTTTCTTT
CDR3: CASSSGTLNTEAFF

size: .
D: .
V: TRBV5-4
J: TRBJ1-3
length: 16
DNA: TGTGCCAGCAGCTTGGGGCCGGCGCTCTCTGGAAACACCATATATTTT
CDR3: CASSLGPALSGNTIYF

size: few
D: .
V: TRBV7-2
J: TRBJ2-5
length: 16
DNA: TGTGCCAGCAGCCCGCGCCAGGGCTGGGGACAAGAGACCCAGTACTTC
CDR3: CASSPRQGWGQETQYF

size: .
D: .
V: TRBV7-3
J: TRBJ2-3
length: 13
DNA: TGTGCCAGCAGCTCCCCCGGGGCAGATACGCAGTATTTT
CDR3: CASSSPGADTQYF

size: few
D: TRBD1
V: TRBV30
J: TRBJ1-2
length: 13
DNA: TGTGCCTGGAGCTGGACAGGGGATTACGGCTACACCTTC
CDR3: CAWSWTGDYGYTF